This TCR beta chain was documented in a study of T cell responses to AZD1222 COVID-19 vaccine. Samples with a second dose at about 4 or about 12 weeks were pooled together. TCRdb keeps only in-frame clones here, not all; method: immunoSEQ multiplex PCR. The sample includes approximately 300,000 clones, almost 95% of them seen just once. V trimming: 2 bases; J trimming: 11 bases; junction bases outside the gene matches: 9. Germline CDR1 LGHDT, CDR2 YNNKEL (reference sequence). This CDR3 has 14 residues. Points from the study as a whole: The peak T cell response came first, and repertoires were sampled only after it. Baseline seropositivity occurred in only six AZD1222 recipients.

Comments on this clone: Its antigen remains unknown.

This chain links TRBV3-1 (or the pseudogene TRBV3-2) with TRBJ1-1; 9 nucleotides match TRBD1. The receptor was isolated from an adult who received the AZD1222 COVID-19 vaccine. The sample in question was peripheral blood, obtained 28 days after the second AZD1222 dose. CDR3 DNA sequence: TGTGCCAGCAGCCAATCTACAGGGGGCCGTGGGGCTTTCTTT. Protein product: CASSQSTGGRGAFF.